Shown below are 24 T cell receptor beta chains from a single sample sequenced in a study of OX40 agonist ivuxolimab in advanced cancers. The table came from immunoSEQ multiplex PCR; TCRdb's copy has only in-frame clones and leaves some out. The sample carries under 65,000 clones, approximately 86% recorded once. The sample in question was CD4+ or CD8+ T cells sorted from blood, obtained in a trial of the OX40 agonist ivuxolimab. Receptor source: an adult with an advanced solid tumor such as melanoma, head and neck, liver or kidney cancer.

The V gene is TRBV7-8, the J gene TRBJ1-5; no clear D gene. Germline V gene sequence: CDR1 SGHVS, CDR2 FQNEAQ. This CDR3 is built from 14 residues. Trimming left V 5 bases short and J 7 bases short, with 15 bases between. CDR3 bases: TGTGCCAGCAGCAGAGGCATGGGTGGGCAGCCCCAGCATTTT. This encodes CASSRGMGGQPQHF.

The chain recombines TRBV4-2 with TRBJ2-3, with D perhaps matching TRBD1 (5 bases). CDR1 is LGHNA and CDR2 is YNFKEQ in the germline V gene. Trimming left V 1 base short and J 5 bases short, with 10 bases between. This CDR3 comprises 14 residues. CDR3 residues: CASSQVQGEDTQYF. CDR3 coding DNA: TGTGCCAGCAGCCAAGTCCAGGGCGAAGATACGCAGTATTTT.

V is TRBV6-5 and J is TRBJ1-2; D not resolved. The V end was cut by 6 bases, the J end by 7 bases, with 6 bases between. CDR1 and CDR2 (germline): MNHEY, SVGAGI. The CDR3 length is 10 residues. The CDR3 nucleotides are TGTGCCAGCAGGAGCACTGGCTACACCTTC. Its translation is CASRSTGYTF.

This clone was detected only once. V is TRBV6-1 and J is TRBJ1-3; TRBD1 might be the D (6 bases). Germline values: CDR1 MNHNS, CDR2 SASEGT. The V end lost 8 bases, the J end lost 3 bases, and 23 bases lay between the germline ends. This CDR3 spans 17 amino acids. The CDR3 is CASGVIRDTGGGNTIYF. The CDR3 nucleotides are TGTGCCAGCGGTGTAATCCGGGACACCGGCGGTGGAAACACCATATATTTT.

The rearrangement links TRBV28 to TRBJ1-2, with D perhaps matching TRBD1 (5 bases). CDR1 MDHEN and CDR2 SYDVKM come from the germline V gene. The CDR3 totals 12 residues. V lost 3 bases to trimming and J lost 8 bases, with 10 bases between them. The DNA for the CDR3 is TGTGCCAGCAGTTTCCCACAGGCCGGCTACACCTTC. Translation: CASSFPQAGYTF.

The chain is built from TRBV11-2 and TRBJ1-2; D is uncertain. CDR1 is SGHAT and CDR2 is FQNNGV in the germline V gene. The CDR3 length is 13 residues. Trimming removed 5 bases at V and 8 bases at J, with 15 bases between. CDR3 protein: CASSPLDRGGYTF. For the CDR3, the DNA is TGTGCCAGCAGCCCCCTTGATCGTGGGGGCTACACCTTC.

This chain joins TRBV2 and TRBJ2-2, with TRBD2 matching 10 bases. The V segment lost 7 bases and the J segment 4 bases; nucleotides outside the gene matches: 6. This CDR3 has 15 residues. The germline CDR1 and CDR2 sequences are SNHLY and FYNNEI. CDR3 sequence: CASTVSSGSTGELFF. The CDR3 coding sequence is TGTGCCAGCACCGTATCTAGCGGGAGCACCGGGGAGCTGTTTTTT.

The chain has TRBV5-1 and TRBJ2-1; 7 bases line up with TRBD1. There are 15 residues in the CDR3. Germline V gene lookup returns CDR1 SGHRS and CDR2 YFSETQ. The trim removed 1 base at V and 5 bases at J, leaving 6 bases unmatched. The CDR3 loop reads CASSLSTGRHNEQFF. DNA of the CDR3: TGCGCCAGCAGCTTGTCGACAGGGCGGCACAATGAGCAGTTCTTC.

This sequence joins TRBV2 and TRBJ2-5, with TRBD1 as a possible D gene (5 bases). Germline V CDR1 and CDR2: SNHLY, FYNNEI. This CDR3 region has 13 residues. With 4 bases removed from V and 1 base from J, the gap between germline ends came to 7 bases. The CDR3 nucleotides read TGTGCCAGCAGTGGGACACTCCAAGAGACCCAGTACTTC. This translates into CASSGTLQETQYF.

V usage is TRBV11-2 and J usage is TRBJ2-7; 11 nucleotides align to TRBD2. CDR1 and CDR2 from the germline V gene are SGHAT and FQNNGV. The junction had 5 bases not matched to a gene; V was cut back by 1 base and J by 9 bases. This CDR3 has 14 amino acids. CDR3 coding DNA: TGTGCCAGCAGCTTAGGTCTAGCGGGAGGTGTGCAGTACTTC. It codes for CASSLGLAGGVQYF.

The chain combines TRBV7-2 with TRBJ2-1, with D perhaps TRBD2 (5 bases). V gave up 3 bases and J gave up 0 bases, with 9 bases separating them. Germline CDR1 SGHTA, CDR2 FQGNSA. This CDR3 spans 15 amino acids. The CDR3 DNA reads TGTGCCAGCAGCTTTACGGGAAGCTCCTACAATGAGCAGTTCTTC. This codes for CASSFTGSSYNEQFF. Supplemented by reference TRBV7-2 and TRBJ2-1, the full variable domain reads GAGVSQSPSNKVTEKGKDVELRCDPISGHTALYWYRQSLGQGLEFLIYFQGNSAPDKSGLPSDRFSAERTGGSVSTLTIQRTQQEDSAVYLCASSFTGSSYNEQFFGPGTRLTVL.

The rearrangement joins TRBV16 to TRBJ1-5; no clear D. The V gene lost 0 bases and the J gene lost 4 bases, with 4 bases spanning the gap. The CDR3 spans 13 residues. The V gene's germline CDR1 is KGHSY and CDR2 FQNENV. CDR3 residues: CASSQSQNQPQHF. The CDR3 nucleotides are TGTGCCAGCAGCCAATCCCAGAATCAGCCCCAGCATTTT.

This chain connects TRBV19 to TRBJ2-1, with a weak D call TRBD1 (6 bases). Germline V lookup: CDR1 LNHDA, CDR2 SQIVND (reference sequence). The V end was cut by 3 bases, the J end by 9 bases, with 12 bases between. This CDR3 comprises 13 residues. DNA of the CDR3: TGTGCCAGTAGTATGGGACAACTGGTTGAGCAGTTCTTC. It translates to CASSMGQLVEQFF.

CDR3 nucleotide sequence: TGTGCCAGTAGTATATCGGGTTGGACGGACCCGCTCGGGGAGACCCAGTACTTC. Translation: CASSISGWTDPLGETQYF. This rearrangement joins TRBV19 to TRBJ2-5; the D is unclear. Trimming removed 2 bases at V and 5 bases at J, with 24 bases between. The CDR3 spans 18 residues. The germline V gene has CDR1 LNHDA and CDR2 SQIVND (reference sequence).

In DNA, the CDR3 is TGTGCCAGCAGGGCCCCTTACACCGGGGAGCTGTTTTTT. Amino acids: CASRAPYTGELFF. V is TRBV25-1 and J is TRBJ2-2, with no clear D. The CDR3 sequence is 13 residues long. Trimming removed 6 bases from V and 3 bases from J, with 8 bases in between. CDR1 MGHDK and CDR2 SYGVNS come from the germline V gene. The complete variable domain, with remaining parts taken from reference TRBV25-1 and TRBJ2-2, reads EADIYQTPRYLVIGTGKKITLECSQTMGHDKMYWYQQDPGMELHLIHYSYGVNSTEKGDLSSESTVSRIRTEHFPLTLESARPSHTSQYLCASRAPYTGELFFGEGSRLTVL.

The J gene is TRBJ2-1, the V gene TRBV28; no clear D gene. The CDR3 has 13 residues. V lost 6 bases and J lost 9, with 15 bases in between. Per germline, CDR1 MDHEN and CDR2 SYDVKM. The CDR3 DNA reads TGTGCCAGCAGCCCCCCTCTCGGGTCTGAGCAGTTCTTC. Encoded protein: CASSPPLGSEQFF.

This sequence joins TRBV2 and TRBJ2-1; 8 nucleotides agree with TRBD1. CDR1 and CDR2 (germline): SNHLY, FYNNEI. After removal of 6 bases from V and 8 bases from J, the junction contained 12 bases not matched to a gene. This CDR3 is 15 amino acids long. In DNA, the CDR3 is TGTGCCAGCAGGGCCGGGACAGGCTTGGCATATGAGCAGTTCTTC. Translating gives CASRAGTGLAYEQFF.

This chain links TRBV6-5 with TRBJ1-5, with no clear D. CDR1 and CDR2 (germline): MNHEY, SVGAGI. CDR3 length equals 14 residues. Trimming cost V 0 bases and J 7 bases, with 10 bases left between them. CDR3: CASSYSRFRQPQHF. For the CDR3, the DNA is TGTGCCAGCAGTTACTCCCGGTTTAGGCAGCCCCAGCATTTT.

The V and J genes are TRBV28 and TRBJ1-1; no clear D. Germline V gene lookup returns CDR1 MDHEN and CDR2 SYDVKM. This CDR3 is built from 12 residues. The germline V and J ends were trimmed by 8 bases and 4 bases, with 11 bases remaining between them. The CDR3: CASLGWSTEAFF. The CDR3 DNA follows: TGTGCCAGCCTAGGATGGAGCACTGAAGCTTTCTTT.

The chain combines TRBV7-2 with TRBJ1-2; possible D gene TRBD1, 5 bases. The germline gives CDR1 SGHTA, CDR2 FQGNSA. This CDR3 is 12 amino acids long. Trimming took 5 bases from V and 7 from J, leaving 11 bases between them. CDR3 in DNA: TGTGCCAGCAGCCAGGGACTGGGTGGCTACACCTTC. It encodes CASSQGLGGYTF.

The V and J genes are TRBV7-2 and TRBJ2-7, with D possibly TRBD2 on 6 matching bases. V shed 1 base and J shed 2 bases, with 9 bases lying between them. This CDR3 spans 14 amino acids. Germline values: CDR1 SGHTA, CDR2 FQGNSA. CDR3 residues: CASSLDRGTYEQYF. In DNA form, the CDR3 reads TGTGCCAGCAGCTTAGACCGGGGGACCTACGAGCAGTACTTC.

The J gene is TRBJ1-5, the V gene TRBV19; the match to TRBD1 covers 8 bases. The CDR3 contains 15 residues. The V and J ends lost 3 bases and 5 bases, in that order; junction bases with no gene match: 6. Germline V gives CDR1 LNHDA, CDR2 SQIVND (reference sequence). The CDR3 reads CASSMSGQGYQPQHF. In DNA form, the CDR3 reads TGTGCCAGTAGTATGTCCGGACAGGGCTATCAGCCCCAGCATTTT.

This clone was picked up one time. The chain links TRBV9 to TRBJ2-5; D could derive from TRBD1 or TRBD2 (5 bases each). Germline-derived CDR1 and CDR2 are SGDLS and YYNGEE. This CDR3 has 12 residues. The V end lost 4 bases, the J end lost 14 bases, and 18 bases lay between the germline ends. The CDR3 nucleotides read TGTGCCAGCAGCCACGAAGGGACCCCGCAATACTTC. Encoded protein: CASSHEGTPQYF.

The genes are TRBV7-8 and TRBJ1-2; TRBD1 agrees at 7 bases. Germline V lookup: CDR1 SGHVS, CDR2 FQNEAQ. The trim removed 5 bases at V and 7 bases at J, leaving 7 bases unmatched. The CDR3 sequence is 13 residues long. CDR3 amino acids: CASSPDRVGGYTF. CDR3 DNA sequence: TGTGCCAGCAGCCCCGACAGGGTCGGTGGCTACACCTTC.